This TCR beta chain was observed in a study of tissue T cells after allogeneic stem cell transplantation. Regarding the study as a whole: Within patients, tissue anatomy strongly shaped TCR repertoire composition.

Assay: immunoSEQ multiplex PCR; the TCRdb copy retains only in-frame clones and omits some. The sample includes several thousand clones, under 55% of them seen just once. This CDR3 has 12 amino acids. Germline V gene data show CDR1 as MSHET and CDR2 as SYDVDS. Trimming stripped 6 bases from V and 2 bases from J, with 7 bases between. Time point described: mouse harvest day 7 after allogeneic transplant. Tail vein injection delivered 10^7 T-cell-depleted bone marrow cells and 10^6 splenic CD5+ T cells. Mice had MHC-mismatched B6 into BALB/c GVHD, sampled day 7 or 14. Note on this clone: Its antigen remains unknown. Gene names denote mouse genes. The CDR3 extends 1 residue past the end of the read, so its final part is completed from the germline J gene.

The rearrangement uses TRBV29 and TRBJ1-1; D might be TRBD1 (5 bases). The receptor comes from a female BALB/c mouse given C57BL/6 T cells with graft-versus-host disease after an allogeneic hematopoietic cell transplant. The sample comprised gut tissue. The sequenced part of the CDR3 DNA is TGTGCTAGCAGGCAGGGTAACACAGAAGTCTTC. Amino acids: CASRQGNTEVF. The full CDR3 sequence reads CASRQGNTEVFF.